This T cell receptor beta chain was captured in a study of cytomegalovirus exposure and HLA in healthy donors. PCR primers comprised 60 Vbeta and 13 Jbeta primers. The table came from immunoSEQ multiplex PCR; TCRdb's copy has only in-frame clones and leaves some out. The sample lists about 160,000 clones, approximately 80% occurring once. General study results and limits: It was only CMV serostatus that was available as immune exposure information. A further, later analysis showed that HLA-associated TCR beta chains (compared with equally common others) were more clonally expanded. TCR beta chains numbering more than 150 were designated cytomegalovirus-associated. Excluded were some V segments that proved indistinguishable, including TRBV6-2 and TRBV6-3.

The germline V and J ends were trimmed by 4 bases and 2 bases, with 20 bases remaining between them. The CDR3 totals 18 residues. Germline V gene sequence: CDR1 SGHVS, CDR2 FNYEAQ. In regard to this clone: Its antigen is as yet unknown.

The sequence was collected from a man younger than 35 in good health and CMV-seropositive. Sequencing was done on a sample of PBMCs. The chain employs TRBV7-6 and TRBJ1-4; a weak D match, TRBD1 (6 bases). CDR3: CASSSTGPGLLTNEKLFF. The DNA for the CDR3 is TGTGCCAGCAGCTCAACAGGGCCCGGGTTGCTCACTAATGAAAAACTGTTTTTT.